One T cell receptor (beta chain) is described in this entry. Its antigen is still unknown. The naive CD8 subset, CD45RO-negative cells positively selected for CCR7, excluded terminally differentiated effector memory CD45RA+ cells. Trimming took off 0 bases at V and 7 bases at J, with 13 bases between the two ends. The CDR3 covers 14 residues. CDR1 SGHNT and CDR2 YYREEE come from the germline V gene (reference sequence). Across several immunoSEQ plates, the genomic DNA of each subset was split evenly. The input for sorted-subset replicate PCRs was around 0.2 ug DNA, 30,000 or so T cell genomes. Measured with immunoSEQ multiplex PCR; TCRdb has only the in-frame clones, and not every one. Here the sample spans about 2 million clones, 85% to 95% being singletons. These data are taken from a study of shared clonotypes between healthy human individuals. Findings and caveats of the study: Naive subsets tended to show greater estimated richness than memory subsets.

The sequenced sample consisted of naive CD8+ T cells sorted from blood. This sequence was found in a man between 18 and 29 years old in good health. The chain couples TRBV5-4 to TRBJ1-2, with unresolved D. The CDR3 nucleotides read TGTGCCAGCAGCTTGGGGGCAGAGTTCACTGGCTACACCTTC. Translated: CASSLGAEFTGYTF.